The 4 T cell receptor beta chains below were found in one sample sequenced in a study of cytomegalovirus exposure and HLA in healthy donors. PCR primers comprised 60 Vbeta and 13 Jbeta primers. Clones were sequenced by immunoSEQ multiplex PCR, and TCRdb holds only the in-frame ones, with some missing. The sample lists about 140,000 clones, less than 85% occurring once. The sample comprised PBMCs. These receptors were obtained from a man aged 35 to 55 in good health and CMV-seronegative.

This clone was seen more than once but under ten times. This chain joins TRBV5-1 and TRBJ2-2, with 10 bases fitting TRBD1. V was pared by 0 bases and J by 5 bases, with 4 bases of the junction left unmatched. Per germline, CDR1 SGHRS and CDR2 YFSETQ. This CDR3 is 16 amino acids long. CDR3 DNA: TGCGCCAGCAGCTTGGGACAGGGGGCGCAAACCGGGGAGCTGTTTTTT. Translating it yields CASSLGQGAQTGELFF. The full variable domain, its missing parts supplied by reference TRBV5-1 and TRBJ2-2, is KAGVTQTPRYLIKTRGQQVTLSCSPISGHRSVSWYQQTPGQGLQFLFEYFSETQRNKGNFPGRFSGRQFSNSRSEMNVSTLELGDSALYLCASSLGQGAQTGELFFGEGSRLTVL.

The chain carries TRBV4-3 and TRBJ1-1; TRBD1 matches at 7 bases. Germline V gene data show CDR1 as LGHNA and CDR2 as YSLEER. The CDR3 contains 16 residues. Trimming removed 1 base from V and 6 bases from J; junction bases left unmatched: 11. CDR3 region: CASSQGGDRELSEAFF. The CDR3 bases are TGCGCCAGCAGCCAAGGTGGTGACAGGGAGTTATCTGAAGCTTTCTTT.

The rearrangement links TRBV28 to TRBJ2-7, with D perhaps matching TRBD1 (5 bases). The germline V gene has CDR1 MDHEN and CDR2 SYDVKM. CDR3 length: 14 amino acids. V lost 3 bases and J 5 bases, leaving 14 bases between the germline ends. The CDR3 sequence: CASSFRQGSDEQYF. CDR3 coding DNA: TGTGCCAGCAGTTTCAGGCAGGGCAGCGACGAGCAGTACTTC.

J is TRBJ2-2 and V is TRBV11-2; D possibly corresponds to TRBD1 (5 bases). Germline-derived CDR1 and CDR2 are SGHAT and FQNNGV. This CDR3 contains 14 residues. With 2 bases removed from V and 6 bases from J, the gap between germline ends came to 10 bases. This CDR3 reads CASSLQGAAGELFF. The CDR3 nucleotides are TGTGCCAGCAGCTTACAAGGGGCGGCCGGGGAGCTGTTTTTT.